This entry lists 5 T cell receptor beta chains sequenced from one sample in a study of blood T cell repertoires in COVID-19. Profiled with immunoSEQ multiplex PCR; TCRdb holds only in-frame clones, not every one. The data contain 250,000 or so clones, 80% to 90% of them singletons. Sequenced: peripheral blood. The receptors shown here come from a woman between 70 and 85 years old with acute or convalescent COVID-19.

The chain joins TRBV28 to TRBJ2-7, with 8 bases lining up with TRBD2. J lost 3 bases, V lost 7 bases, and 14 bases had no gene match. Germline CDR1 is MDHEN and CDR2 is SYDVKM. The CDR3 loop spans 16 amino acids. The chain's CDR3 is CASKGAGGRTVYEQYF. DNA for the CDR3: TGTGCCAGCAAAGGGGCGGGAGGCAGGACTGTCTACGAGCAGTACTTC.

The chain uses TRBV7-9 and TRBJ1-1; the match to TRBD1 covers 10 bases. The CDR3 is made up of 15 amino acids. Unmatched junction bases numbered 5, after V lost 2 bases and J lost 5 bases. The V gene's germline CDR1 is SEHNR and CDR2 FQNEAQ (reference sequence). The CDR3: CASSLSGTGVTEAFF. The DNA of the CDR3 is TGTGCCAGCAGCTTATCCGGGACAGGGGTGACTGAAGCTTTCTTT.

The chain has TRBV25-1 and TRBJ1-1; TRBD1 matches at 8 bases. The CDR3 is 15 amino acids. V was clipped by 6 bases and J by 1 base; unmatched bases: 7. Germline values: CDR1 MGHDK, CDR2 SYGVNS. The CDR3 nucleotides are TGTGCCAGCAGGCGTCCCGGGACAGGGAACACTGAAGCTTTCTTT. The encoded protein is CASRRPGTGNTEAFF. Combining the CDR3 with reference TRBV25-1 and TRBJ1-1 gives the whole variable domain EADIYQTPRYLVIGTGKKITLECSQTMGHDKMYWYQQDPGMELHLIHYSYGVNSTEKGDLSSESTVSRIRTEHFPLTLESARPSHTSQYLCASRRPGTGNTEAFFGQGTRLTVV.

This chain links TRBV19 with TRBJ1-4, with TRBD1 matching 9 bases. Per the germline V gene, CDR1 is LNHDA and CDR2 is SQIVND (reference sequence). This CDR3 comprises 15 residues. Trimming cost V 10 bases and J 1 base; bases outside gene matches: 7. The CDR3 loop reads CATSGQGGTNEKLFF. CDR3 nucleotide sequence: TGTGCCACCTCGGGACAGGGAGGAACTAATGAAAAACTGTTTTTT.

V usage is TRBV12-3 or TRBV12-4 and J usage is TRBJ1-6; D gene ambiguous. This CDR3 is 12 amino acids long. Trimming stripped 5 bases from V and 11 bases from J, with 10 bases between. The CDR3 reads CASSTDIAPLHF. The CDR3, as DNA: TGTGCCAGCAGTACCGACATAGCACCCCTCCACTTT.